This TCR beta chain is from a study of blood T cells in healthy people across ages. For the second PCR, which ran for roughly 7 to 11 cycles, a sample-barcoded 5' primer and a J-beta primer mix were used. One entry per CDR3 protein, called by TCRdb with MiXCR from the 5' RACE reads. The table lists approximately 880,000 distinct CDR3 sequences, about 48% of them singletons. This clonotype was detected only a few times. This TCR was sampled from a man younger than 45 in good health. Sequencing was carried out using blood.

The CDR3 loop is CASSSNPYGYTF. The CDR3 DNA is TGTGCCAGCAGCTCCAACCCTTATGGCTACACCTTC. The chain has TRBV11-1 and TRBJ1-2, with unresolved D. Trimming took off 4 bases at V and 5 bases at J, with 8 bases between the two ends. Germline V gene data show CDR1 as SGHAT and CDR2 as FQDESV (reference sequence). This CDR3 is 12 amino acids long.